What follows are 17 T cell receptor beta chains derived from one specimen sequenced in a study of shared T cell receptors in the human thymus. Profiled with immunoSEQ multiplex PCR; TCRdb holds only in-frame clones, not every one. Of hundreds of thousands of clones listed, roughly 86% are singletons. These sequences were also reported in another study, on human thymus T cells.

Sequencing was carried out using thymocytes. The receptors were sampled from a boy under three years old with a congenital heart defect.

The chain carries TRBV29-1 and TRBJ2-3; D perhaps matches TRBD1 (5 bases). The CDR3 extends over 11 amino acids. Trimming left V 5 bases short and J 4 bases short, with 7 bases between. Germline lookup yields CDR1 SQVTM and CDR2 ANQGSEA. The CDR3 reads CSVTGSDTQYF. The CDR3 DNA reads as TGCAGCGTTACAGGTTCAGATACGCAGTATTTT.

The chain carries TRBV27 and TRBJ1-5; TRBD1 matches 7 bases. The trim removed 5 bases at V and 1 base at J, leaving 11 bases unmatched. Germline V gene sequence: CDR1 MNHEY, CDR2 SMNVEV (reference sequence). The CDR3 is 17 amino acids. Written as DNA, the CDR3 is TGTGCCAGCAGTCCGAAGACAGGGACGACGAGCAATCAGCCCCAGCATTTT. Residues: CASSPKTGTTSNQPQHF.

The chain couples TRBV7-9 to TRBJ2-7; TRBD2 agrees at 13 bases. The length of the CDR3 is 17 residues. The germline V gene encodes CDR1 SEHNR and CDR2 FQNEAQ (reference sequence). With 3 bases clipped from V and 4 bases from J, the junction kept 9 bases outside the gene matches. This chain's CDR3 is CASSLAPPLAGGYEQYF. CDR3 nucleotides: TGTGCCAGCAGCTTGGCCCCCCCACTAGCGGGAGGGTACGAGCAGTACTTC. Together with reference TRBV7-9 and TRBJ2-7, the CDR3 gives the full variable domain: DTGVSQNPRHKITKRGQNVTFRCDPISEHNRLYWYRQTLGQGPEFLTYFQNEAQLEKSRLLSDRFSAERPKGSFSTLEIQRTEQGDSAMYLCASSLAPPLAGGYEQYFGPGTRLTVT.

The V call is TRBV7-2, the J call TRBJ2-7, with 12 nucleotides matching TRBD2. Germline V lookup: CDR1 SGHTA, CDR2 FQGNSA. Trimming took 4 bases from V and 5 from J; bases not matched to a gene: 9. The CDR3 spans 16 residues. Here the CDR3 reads CASSSLQTSGRHEQYF. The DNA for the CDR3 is TGTGCCAGCAGCTCACTACAGACTAGCGGGAGACACGAGCAGTACTTC. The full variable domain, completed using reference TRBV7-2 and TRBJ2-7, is GAGVSQSPSNKVTEKGKDVELRCDPISGHTALYWYRQSLGQGLEFLIYFQGNSAPDKSGLPSDRFSAERTGGSVSTLTIQRTQQEDSAVYLCASSSLQTSGRHEQYFGPGTRLTVT.

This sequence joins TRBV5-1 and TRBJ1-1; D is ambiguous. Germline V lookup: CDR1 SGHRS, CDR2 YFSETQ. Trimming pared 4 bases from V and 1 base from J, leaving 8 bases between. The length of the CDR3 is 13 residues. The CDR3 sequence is CASSREQNTEAFF. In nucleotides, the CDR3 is TGCGCCAGCAGCAGGGAGCAGAACACTGAAGCTTTCTTT.

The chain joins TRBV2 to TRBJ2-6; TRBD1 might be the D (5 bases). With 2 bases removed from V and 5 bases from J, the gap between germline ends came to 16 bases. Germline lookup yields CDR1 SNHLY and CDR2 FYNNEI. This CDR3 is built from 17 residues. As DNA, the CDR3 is TGTGCCAGCAGTGAATTCAGGGATAGCATCTGGGCCAACGTCCTGACTTTC. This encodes CASSEFRDSIWANVLTF.

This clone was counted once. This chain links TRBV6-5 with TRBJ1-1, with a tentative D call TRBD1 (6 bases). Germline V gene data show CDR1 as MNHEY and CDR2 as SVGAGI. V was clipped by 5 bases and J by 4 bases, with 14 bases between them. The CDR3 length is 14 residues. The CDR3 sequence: CASSRSGDGTEAFF. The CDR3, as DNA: TGTGCCAGCAGTAGGTCAGGGGACGGCACTGAAGCTTTCTTT.

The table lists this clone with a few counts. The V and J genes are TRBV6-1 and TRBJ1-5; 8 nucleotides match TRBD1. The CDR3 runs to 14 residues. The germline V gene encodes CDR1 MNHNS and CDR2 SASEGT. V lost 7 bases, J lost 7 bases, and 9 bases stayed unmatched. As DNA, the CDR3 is TGTGCCAGCAACGAAAGGACAGGGACCCAGCCCCAGCATTTT. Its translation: CASNERTGTQPQHF.

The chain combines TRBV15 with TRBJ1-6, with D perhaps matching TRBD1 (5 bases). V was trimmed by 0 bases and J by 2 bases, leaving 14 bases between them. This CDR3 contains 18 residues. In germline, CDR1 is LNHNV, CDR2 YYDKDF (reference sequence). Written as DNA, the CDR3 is TGTGCCACCAGCAGAGATCGTGTCAGGGAGGCCTATAATTCACCCCTCCACTTT. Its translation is CATSRDRVREAYNSPLHF.

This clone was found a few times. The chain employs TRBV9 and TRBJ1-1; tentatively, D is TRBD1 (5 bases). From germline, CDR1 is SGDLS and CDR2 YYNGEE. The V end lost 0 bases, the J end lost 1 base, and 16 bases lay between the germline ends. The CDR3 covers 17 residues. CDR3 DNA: TGTGCCAGCAGCGTAGCCTCCAGGGAGGGCCCGAACACTGAAGCTTTCTTT. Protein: CASSVASREGPNTEAFF.

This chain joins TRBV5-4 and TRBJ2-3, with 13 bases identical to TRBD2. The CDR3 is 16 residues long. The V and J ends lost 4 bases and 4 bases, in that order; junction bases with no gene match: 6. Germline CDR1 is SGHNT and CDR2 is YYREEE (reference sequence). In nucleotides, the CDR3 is TGTGCCAGCAGCACGGAGGGACTAGCGGGGCCAGATACGCAGTATTTT. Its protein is CASSTEGLAGPDTQYF.

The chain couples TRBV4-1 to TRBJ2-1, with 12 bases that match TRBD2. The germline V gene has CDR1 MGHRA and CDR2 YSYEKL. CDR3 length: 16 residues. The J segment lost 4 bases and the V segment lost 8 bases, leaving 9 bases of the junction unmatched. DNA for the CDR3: TGCGCCAGCGGCCGGGAGGGACTAGCGGGTTACAATGAGCAGTTCTTC. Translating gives CASGREGLAGYNEQFF.

The CDR3 DNA reads TGTGCCAGCAGCCATCGAGCGGGGACAAGGGGCTTAAATGAAAAACTGTTTTTT. This encodes CASSHRAGTRGLNEKLFF. The V call is TRBV14, the J call TRBJ1-4; D might be TRBD1 (6 bases). This CDR3 contains 18 residues. CDR1 and CDR2 (germline): SGHDN, FVKESK. Trimming left V 3 bases short and J 5 bases short, with 22 bases between.

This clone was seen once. CDR3 nucleotides: TGCGCCAGCAGCCACCTTGGCCATGAGCAGTTCTTC. Protein sequence: CASSHLGHEQFF. The chain links TRBV4-3 to TRBJ2-1; unclear D gene. Trimming pared 3 bases from V and 8 bases from J, leaving 8 bases between. The CDR3 sequence is 12 residues long. Per germline, CDR1 LGHNA and CDR2 YSLEER.

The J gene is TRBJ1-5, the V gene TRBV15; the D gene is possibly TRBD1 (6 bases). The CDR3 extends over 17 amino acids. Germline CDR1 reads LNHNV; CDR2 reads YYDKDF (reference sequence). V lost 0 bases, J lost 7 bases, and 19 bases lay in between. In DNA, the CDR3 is TGTGCCACCAGCAGAGATAGGGGGAAGGGTGTGAGACAGCCCCAGCATTTT. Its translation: CATSRDRGKGVRQPQHF.

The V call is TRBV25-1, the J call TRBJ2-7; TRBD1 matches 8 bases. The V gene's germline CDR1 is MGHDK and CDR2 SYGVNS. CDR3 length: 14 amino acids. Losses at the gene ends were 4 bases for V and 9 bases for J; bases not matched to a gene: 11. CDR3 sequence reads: CASSGAGTGFGQYF. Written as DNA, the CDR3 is TGTGCCAGCAGTGGGGCCGGGACAGGCTTTGGGCAGTACTTC.

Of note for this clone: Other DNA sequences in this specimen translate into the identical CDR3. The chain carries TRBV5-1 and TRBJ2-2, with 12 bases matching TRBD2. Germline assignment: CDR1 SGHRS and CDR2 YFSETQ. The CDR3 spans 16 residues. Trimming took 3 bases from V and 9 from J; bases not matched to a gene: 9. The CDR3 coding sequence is TGCGCCAGCAGCTCCTCTAGCGGGGGGGCCTCGAGGGAGCTGTTTTTT. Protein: CASSSSSGGASRELFF.